A selection of T cell receptor beta chains follows, all from one sample in a study of response to subunit inactivated influenza vaccine. Each CDR3 protein gets one entry after TCRdb re-called the RT-PCR reads with MiXCR. This repertoire shows around 570,000 distinct CDR3 sequences, roughly 12% found once; its top ten account for 9.5% to 12%. The sample was also linked to a second study, of T cells expressing NK-cell markers.

The sequenced sample was PBMCs from blood, obtained on the day of vaccination. The receptors here all came from a man aged 50 or older who received an inactivated influenza vaccine. Each CDR3 is given with its conserved first and last residue. The D gene is left open where the match is weak. Not all rows give a size; the values are once, few, many and, for expanded clones, a class.

TRBJ2-5,few,NA,TRBV7-2,CASSLAIGIQETQYF,TGTGCCAGCAGCTTAGCGATCGGAATACAAGAGACCCAGTACTTC
TRBJ2-1,few,NA,TRBV6-5,CASRESGVEQFF,TGTGCCAGCAGGGAGTCGGGTGTTGAGCAGTTCTTC
TRBJ2-2,NA,NA,TRBV6-1,CASSERGGRATGELFF,TGTGCCAGCAGTGAAAGAGGGGGGAGGGCCACCGGGGAGCTGTTTTTT
TRBJ1-2,many,NA,TRBV5-6,CASTWLNYGYTF,TGTGCCAGCACCTGGTTGAACTATGGCTACACCTTC
TRBJ2-1,NA,NA,TRBV6-2/TRBV6-3,CASRHIRGRNEQFF,TGTGCCAGCCGCCACATCAGAGGACGTAATGAGCAGTTCTTC
TRBJ2-2,NA,NA,TRBV9,CASSVDGSEGGELFF,TGTGCCAGCAGCGTAGACGGGTCAGAGGGCGGGGAGCTGTTTTTT
TRBJ2-5,few,NA,TRBV7-2,CASSLVSGIGQETQYF,TGTGCCAGCAGCTTAGTTTCCGGAATTGGCCAAGAGACCCAGTACTTC
TRBJ2-7,few,TRBD2,TRBV27,CASSTRLAGDSEQYF,TGTGCCAGCAGCACCCGACTAGCGGGAGACTCCGAGCAGTACTTC
TRBJ2-1,NA,NA,TRBV29-1,CSVRPYNEQFF,TGCAGCGTTCGCCCGTACAATGAGCAGTTCTTC
TRBJ2-1,few,NA,TRBV29-1,CSNGELPTTYNEQFF,TGCAGCAACGGGGAGCTTCCAACCACCTACAATGAGCAGTTCTTC
TRBJ2-1,NA,TRBD2,TRBV20-1,CSARTGGYNEQFF,TGCAGTGCTAGAACGGGGGGATACAATGAGCAGTTCTTC
TRBJ1-2,NA,NA,TRBV12-3/TRBV12-4,CASSPTRDKDGYTF,TGTGCCAGCAGCCCGACCAGGGATAAGGATGGCTACACCTTC
TRBJ1-1,NA,NA,TRBV7-2,CASSPRGIRGTEAFF,TGTGCCAGCAGCCCCCGAGGGATCCGGGGGACTGAAGCTTTCTTT
TRBJ2-5,few,NA,TRBV5-1,CASSSGGQGGETQYF,TGCGCCAGCAGCTCAGGTGGGCAGGGCGGAGAGACCCAGTACTTC
TRBJ1-5,few,NA,TRBV6-1,CASSVQGEQPQHF,TGTGCCAGCAGTGTACAGGGTGAACAGCCCCAGCATTTT
TRBJ2-2,few,TRBD2,TRBV10-3,CAIRETSGAFGELFF,TGTGCCATCAGGGAAACTAGCGGGGCCTTCGGGGAGCTGTTTTTT